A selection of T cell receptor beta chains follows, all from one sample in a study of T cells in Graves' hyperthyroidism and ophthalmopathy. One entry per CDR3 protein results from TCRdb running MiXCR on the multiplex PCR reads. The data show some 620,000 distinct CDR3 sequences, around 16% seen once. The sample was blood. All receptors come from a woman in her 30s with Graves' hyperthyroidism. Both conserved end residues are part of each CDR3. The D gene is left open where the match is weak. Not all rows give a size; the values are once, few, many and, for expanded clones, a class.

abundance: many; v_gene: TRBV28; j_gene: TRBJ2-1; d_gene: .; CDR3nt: .; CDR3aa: CASSFGLGTLFF
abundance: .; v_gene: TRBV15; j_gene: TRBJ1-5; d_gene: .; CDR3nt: TGTGCCACCAGCAGGAGAGGGACGGCTAGCAATCAGCCCCAGCATTTT; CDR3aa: CATSRRGTASNQPQHF
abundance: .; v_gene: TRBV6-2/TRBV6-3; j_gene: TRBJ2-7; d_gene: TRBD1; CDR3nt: TGTGCCAGCAGCCTCGGGACAGGAGTCCCCTACGAGCAGTACTTC; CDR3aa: CASSLGTGVPYEQYF
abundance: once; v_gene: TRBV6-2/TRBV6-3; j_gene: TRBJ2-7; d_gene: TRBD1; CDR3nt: TGTGCCAGCAGTCGAACCGGGACAGCAAGCTCCTACGAGCAGTACTTC; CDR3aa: CASSRTGTASSYEQYF
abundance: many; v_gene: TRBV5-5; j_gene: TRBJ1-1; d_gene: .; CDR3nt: TGTGCCAGCAGCTTGGTACAGGGAGAAGAAGCTTTCTTT; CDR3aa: CASSLVQGEEAFF
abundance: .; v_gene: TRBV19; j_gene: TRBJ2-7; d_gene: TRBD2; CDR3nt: TGTGCCAACCCGACAGGAGGTAGCGGGAGCAACGAGCAGTACTTC; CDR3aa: CANPTGGSGSNEQYF
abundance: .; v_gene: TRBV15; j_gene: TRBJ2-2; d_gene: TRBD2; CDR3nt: TGTGCCACCAGCAGAGGTCTCCTAGCGGGAGAGGGCGGGGAGCTGTTTTTT; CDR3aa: CATSRGLLAGEGGELFF
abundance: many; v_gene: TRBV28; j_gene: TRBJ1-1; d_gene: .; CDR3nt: TGTGCCAGCAGTTTACCGTCCATGAACACTGAAGCTTTCTTT; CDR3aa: CASSLPSMNTEAFF
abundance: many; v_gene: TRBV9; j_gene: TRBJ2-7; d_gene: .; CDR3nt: TGTGCCAGCAGCGTAGATGCACGTGACTACGAGCAGTACTTC; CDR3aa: CASSVDARDYEQYF
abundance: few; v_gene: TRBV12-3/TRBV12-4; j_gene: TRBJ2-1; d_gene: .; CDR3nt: TGTGCCAGCAGTCTAACAATCAATGAGCAGTTCTTC; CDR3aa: CASSLTINEQFF
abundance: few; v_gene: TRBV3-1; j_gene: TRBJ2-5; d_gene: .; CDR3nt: TGTGCCAGCAGCCTTATGCAGGGGACGGGGACCCAGTACTTC; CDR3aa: CASSLMQGTGTQYF
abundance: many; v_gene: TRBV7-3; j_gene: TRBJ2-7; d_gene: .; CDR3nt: TGTGCCAGCAGCTCCGGACGGTTCGAGCAGTACTTC; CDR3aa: CASSSGRFEQYF
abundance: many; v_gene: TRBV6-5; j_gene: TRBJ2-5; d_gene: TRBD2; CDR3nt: TGTGCCAGCAGTTACTCTTTCGCGGGAGGGAGACTTCAAGAGACCCAGTACTTC; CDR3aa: CASSYSFAGGRLQETQYF
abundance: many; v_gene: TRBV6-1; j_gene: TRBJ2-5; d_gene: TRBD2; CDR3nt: TGTGCCAGCCTACTAGCGGGAGAGACCCAGTACTTC; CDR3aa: CASLLAGETQYF
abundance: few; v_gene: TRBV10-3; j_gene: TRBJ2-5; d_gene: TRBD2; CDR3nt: TGTGCCACGGAGGGGCTAGCGGGAGATATTCAAGAGACCCAGTACTTC; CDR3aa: CATEGLAGDIQETQYF
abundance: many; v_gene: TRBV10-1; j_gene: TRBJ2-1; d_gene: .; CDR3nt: TGCGCCAGCAGTGAGGACCCGATGAACTACAATGAGCAGTTCTTC; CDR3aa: CASSEDPMNYNEQFF
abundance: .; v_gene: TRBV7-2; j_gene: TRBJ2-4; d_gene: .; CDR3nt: TGTGCCAGCAGCCGGGAAGTCAAAAACATTCAGTACTTC; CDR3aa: CASSREVKNIQYF
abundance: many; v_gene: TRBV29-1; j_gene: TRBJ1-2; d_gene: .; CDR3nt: TGCAGTGTTCCTGGCTACACCTTC; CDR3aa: CSVPGYTF
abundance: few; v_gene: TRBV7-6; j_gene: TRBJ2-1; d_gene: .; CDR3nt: TGTGCCAGCAGCTTAGGCCTGGGACTTTACAATGAGCAGTTCTTC; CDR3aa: CASSLGLGLYNEQFF
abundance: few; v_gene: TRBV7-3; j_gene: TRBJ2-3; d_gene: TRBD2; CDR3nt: TGTGCCAGCAGCTTAACTGGGACTAGCGGTGATACGCAGTATTTT; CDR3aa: CASSLTGTSGDTQYF
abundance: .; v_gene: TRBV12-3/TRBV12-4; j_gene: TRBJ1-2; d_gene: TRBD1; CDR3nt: TGTGCCAGCATCGGGACAGGGGAGTATGGCTACACCTTC; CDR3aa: CASIGTGEYGYTF
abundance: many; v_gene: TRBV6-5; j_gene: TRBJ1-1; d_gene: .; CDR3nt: TGTGCCAGCAGTTACTCGCCAAGGAACACTGAAGCTTTCTTT; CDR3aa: CASSYSPRNTEAFF
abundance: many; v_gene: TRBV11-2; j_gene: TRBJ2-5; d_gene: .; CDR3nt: TGTGCCAGCAGCTTAGATCTCGAGCGGCCTCAAGAGACCCAGTACTTC; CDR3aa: CASSLDLERPQETQYF
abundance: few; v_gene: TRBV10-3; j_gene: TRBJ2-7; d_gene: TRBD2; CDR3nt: TGTGCCATCAGTGACGGAGCGGGAGCGGGGGAGCAGTACTTC; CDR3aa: CAISDGAGAGEQYF
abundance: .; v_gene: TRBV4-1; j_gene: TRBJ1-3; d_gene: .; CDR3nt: TGCGCCAGCAGCCCTGCCTCTGGAAACACCATATATTTT; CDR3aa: CASSPASGNTIYF
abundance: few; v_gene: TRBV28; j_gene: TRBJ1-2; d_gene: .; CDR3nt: TGTGCCAGCAGTTTTCCGGGGCGCAATGGCTACACCTTC; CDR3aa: CASSFPGRNGYTF
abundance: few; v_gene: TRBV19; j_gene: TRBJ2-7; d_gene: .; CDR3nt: TGTGCCAGTGGGGACTCAACACTCCACGAGCAGTACTTC; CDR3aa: CASGDSTLHEQYF
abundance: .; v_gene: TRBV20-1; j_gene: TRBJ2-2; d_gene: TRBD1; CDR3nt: TGCAGTGCTAGAGATGTCGGCAGGGGGCTAGCCGGGGAGCTGTTTTTT; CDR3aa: CSARDVGRGLAGELFF
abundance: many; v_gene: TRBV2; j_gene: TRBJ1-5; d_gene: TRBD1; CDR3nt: TGTGCCAGCAGGGAAGGGTTCATCCCGGGACAGGGGAATCAGCCCCAGCATTTT; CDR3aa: CASREGFIPGQGNQPQHF
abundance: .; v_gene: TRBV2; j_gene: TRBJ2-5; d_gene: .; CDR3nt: TGTGCCAGCACTGGGATAGAGACCCAGTACTTC; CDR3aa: CASTGIETQYF
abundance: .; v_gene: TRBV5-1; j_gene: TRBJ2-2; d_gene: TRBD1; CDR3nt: TGCGCCAGCAGCCCCGGACAGGGGAGGAGCACCGGGGAGCTGTTTTTT; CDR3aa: CASSPGQGRSTGELFF